This T cell receptor (beta chain) was retrieved from a study of siplizumab effects on memory and regulatory T cells. Libraries were prepared by immunoSEQ multiplex PCR; TCRdb keeps only in-frame clonotypes and omits some of them. The table records 55,000 to 80,000 clones, 65% to 80% of them present only once. General study findings and limits: Naive versus memory phenotype went unassigned for roughly 75-96% of proliferating CD4+ or CD8+ clones. Mean Treg-derived proportions of mappable alloreactive CD4+ clones were 55% to 75% for siplizumab and around 30% for controls. Naive T cells were seemingly more diverse than memory cells, and major contributions to the alloresponse seemed to be made by them.

With respect to this clone: Its antigen is currently unknown.

The ends were cut back, 4 bases at V and 8 bases at J, with 11 bases in the middle. CDR1 SNHLY and CDR2 FYNNEI come from the germline V gene. This CDR3 spans 12 amino acids. Material: memory CD4+ T cells sorted from blood. The TCR sequence derives from a human donor in good health. The J gene is TRBJ1-2, the V gene TRBV2; TRBD1 is a possible D gene (5 bases). Written as DNA, the CDR3 is TGTGCCAGCAGTGTGACAGCTTTGGGCTACACCTTC. Its protein product is CASSVTALGYTF.